The clone carrying this T cell receptor beta chain has just one count. Using immunoSEQ multiplex PCR, the repertoire was profiled, and TCRdb retains in-frame clones only, with some absent. This sample yields about 330,000 clones, of which more than 80% are seen a single time; around 0.8% belongs to the top ten. This sample stems from a study of cytomegalovirus exposure and HLA in healthy donors. CDR3 size: 13 residues. V lost 4 bases, J lost 3 bases, and 9 bases lay in between. Germline V gives CDR1 SNHLY, CDR2 FYNNEI. The origin of this receptor is a woman aged 18-35 years in good health and CMV-seronegative. The chain has TRBV2 and TRBJ1-1; D remains unclear. The specimen was PBMCs. The CDR3 loop reads CASSVNGDTEAFF. The CDR3 bases are TGTGCCAGCAGTGTAAACGGAGACACTGAAGCTTTCTTT. The full variable domain, in which reference TRBV2 and TRBJ1-1 provide the parts outside the CDR3, is EPEVTQTPSHQVTQMGQEVILRCVPISNHLYFYWYRQILGQKVEFLVSFYNNEISEKSEIFDDQFSVERPDGSNFTLKIRSTKLEDSAMYFCASSVNGDTEAFFGQGTRLTVV.